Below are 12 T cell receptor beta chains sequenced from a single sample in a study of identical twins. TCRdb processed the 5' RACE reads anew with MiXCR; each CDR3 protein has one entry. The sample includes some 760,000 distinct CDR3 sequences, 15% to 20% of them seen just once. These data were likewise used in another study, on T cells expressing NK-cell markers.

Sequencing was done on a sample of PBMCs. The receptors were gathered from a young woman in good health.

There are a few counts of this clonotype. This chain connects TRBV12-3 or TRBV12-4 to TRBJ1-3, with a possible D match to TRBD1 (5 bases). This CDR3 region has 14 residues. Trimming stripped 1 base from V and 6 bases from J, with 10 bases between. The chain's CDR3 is CASSLVGAVNTIYF. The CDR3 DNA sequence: TGTGCCAGCAGTTTAGTTGGGGCAGTAAACACCATATATTTT.

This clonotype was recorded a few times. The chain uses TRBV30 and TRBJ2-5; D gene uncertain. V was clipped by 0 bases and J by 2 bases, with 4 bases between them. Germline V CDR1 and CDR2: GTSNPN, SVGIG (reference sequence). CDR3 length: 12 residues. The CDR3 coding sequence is TGTGCCTGGAGTGTCGGGCAAGAGACCCAGTACTTC. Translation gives CAWSVGQETQYF.

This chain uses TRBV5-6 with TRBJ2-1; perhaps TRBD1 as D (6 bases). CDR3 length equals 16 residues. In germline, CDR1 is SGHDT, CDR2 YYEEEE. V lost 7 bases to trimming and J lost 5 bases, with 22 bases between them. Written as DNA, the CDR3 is TGTGCCAGCCCCTCCGGGGTAGGACAGTGGGACAATGAGCAGTTCTTC. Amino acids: CASPSGVGQWDNEQFF.

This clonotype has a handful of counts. CDR3 DNA sequence: TGTGCCAGCCCCGGGACAGGGTGCTTC. Residues: CASPGTGCF. This chain links TRBV21-1 with TRBJ2-7; the D call of TRBD1 is as the table states it, not checked on the DNA. TRBV21-1 is a recognized pseudogene. CDR3 length: 9 amino acids.

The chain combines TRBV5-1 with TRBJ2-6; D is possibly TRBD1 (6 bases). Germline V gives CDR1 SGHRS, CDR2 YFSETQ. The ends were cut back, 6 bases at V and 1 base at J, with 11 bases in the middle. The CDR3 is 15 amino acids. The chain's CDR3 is CASNSQGSGANVLTF. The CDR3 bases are TGCGCCAGCAATTCACAGGGTTCTGGGGCCAACGTCCTGACTTTC.

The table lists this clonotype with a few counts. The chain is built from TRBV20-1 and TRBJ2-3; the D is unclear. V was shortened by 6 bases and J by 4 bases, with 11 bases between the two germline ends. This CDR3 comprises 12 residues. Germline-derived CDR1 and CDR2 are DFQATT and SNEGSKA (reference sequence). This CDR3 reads CSAPQRSDTQYF. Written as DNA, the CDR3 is TGCAGTGCCCCACAGAGGTCAGATACGCAGTATTTT.

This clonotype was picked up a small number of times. The CDR3 nucleotides read TGTGCCAGCAGCCAGGGCAGGGTATATGATTTCTTC. Its translation: CASSQGRVYDFF. The rearrangement joins TRBV5-6 to TRBJ2-1; tentative D call: TRBD1 (5 bases). V shed 4 bases and J shed 16 bases, with 18 bases lying between them. The CDR3 covers 12 residues. Germline V lookup: CDR1 SGHDT, CDR2 YYEEEE. Combining the CDR3 with reference TRBV5-6 and TRBJ2-1 gives the whole variable domain DAGVTQSPTHLIKTRGQQVTLRCSPKSGHDTVSWYQQALGQGPQFIFQYYEEEERQRGNFPDRFSGHQFPNYSSELNVNALLLGDSALYLCASSQGRVYDFFGPGTRLTVL.

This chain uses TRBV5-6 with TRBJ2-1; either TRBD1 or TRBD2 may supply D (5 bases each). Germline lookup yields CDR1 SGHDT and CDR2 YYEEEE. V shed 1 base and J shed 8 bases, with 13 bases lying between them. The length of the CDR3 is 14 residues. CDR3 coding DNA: TGTGCCAGCAGCTTGATAGGCAGGGAGTATGAGCAGTTCTTC. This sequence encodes CASSLIGREYEQFF.

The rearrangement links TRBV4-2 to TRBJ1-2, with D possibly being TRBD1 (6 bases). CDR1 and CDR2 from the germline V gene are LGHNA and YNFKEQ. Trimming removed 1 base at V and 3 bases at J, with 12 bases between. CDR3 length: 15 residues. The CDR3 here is CASSQVGGDDYGYTF. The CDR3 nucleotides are TGTGCCAGCAGCCAAGTCGGGGGCGACGACTATGGCTACACCTTC.

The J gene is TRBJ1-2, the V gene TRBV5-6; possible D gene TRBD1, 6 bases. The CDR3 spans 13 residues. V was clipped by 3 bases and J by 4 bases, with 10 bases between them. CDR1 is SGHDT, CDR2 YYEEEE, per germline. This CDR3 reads CASSSDSGYGYTF. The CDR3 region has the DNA TGTGCCAGCAGCTCGGACAGCGGCTATGGCTACACCTTC.

The chain's CDR3 is CASSLFVLVLAEQYF. In DNA form, the CDR3 reads TGTGCCAGCAGTTTATTCGTTTTGGTTTTGGCCGAGCAGTACTTC. This rearrangement joins TRBV12-3 or TRBV12-4 to TRBJ2-7; D is undetermined. The CDR3 loop spans 15 amino acids. V shed 2 bases and J shed 6 bases, with 17 bases lying between them.

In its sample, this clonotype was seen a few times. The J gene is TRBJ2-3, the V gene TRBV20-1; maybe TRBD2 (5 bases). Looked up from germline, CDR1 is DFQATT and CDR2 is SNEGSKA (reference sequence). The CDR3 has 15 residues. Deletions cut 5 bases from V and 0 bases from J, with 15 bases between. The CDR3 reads CSAGRRASSTDTQYF. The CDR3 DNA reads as TGCAGTGCTGGGCGGCGGGCCTCTAGCACAGATACGCAGTATTTT.